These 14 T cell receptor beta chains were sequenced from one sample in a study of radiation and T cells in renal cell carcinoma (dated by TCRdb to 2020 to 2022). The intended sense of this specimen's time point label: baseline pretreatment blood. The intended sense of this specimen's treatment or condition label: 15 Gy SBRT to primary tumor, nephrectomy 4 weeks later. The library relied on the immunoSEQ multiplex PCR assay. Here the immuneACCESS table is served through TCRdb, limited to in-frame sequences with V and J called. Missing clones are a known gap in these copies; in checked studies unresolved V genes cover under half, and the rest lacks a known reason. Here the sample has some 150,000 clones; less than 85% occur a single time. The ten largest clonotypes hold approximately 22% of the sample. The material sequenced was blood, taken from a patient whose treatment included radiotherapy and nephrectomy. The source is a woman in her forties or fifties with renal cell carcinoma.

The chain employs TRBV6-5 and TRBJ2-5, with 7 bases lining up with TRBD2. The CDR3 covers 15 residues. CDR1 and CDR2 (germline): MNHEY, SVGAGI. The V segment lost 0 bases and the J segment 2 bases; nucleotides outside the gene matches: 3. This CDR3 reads CASSYSAGLQETQYF. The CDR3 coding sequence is TGTGCCAGCAGTTACTCCGCGGGACTACAAGAGACCCAGTACTTC.

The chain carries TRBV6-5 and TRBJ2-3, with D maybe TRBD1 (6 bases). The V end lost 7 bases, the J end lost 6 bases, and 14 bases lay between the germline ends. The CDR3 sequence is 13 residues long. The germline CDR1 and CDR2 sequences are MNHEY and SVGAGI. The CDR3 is CASTTYTGDTQYF. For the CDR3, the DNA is TGTGCCAGCACCACTTACACAGGGGATACGCAGTATTTT.

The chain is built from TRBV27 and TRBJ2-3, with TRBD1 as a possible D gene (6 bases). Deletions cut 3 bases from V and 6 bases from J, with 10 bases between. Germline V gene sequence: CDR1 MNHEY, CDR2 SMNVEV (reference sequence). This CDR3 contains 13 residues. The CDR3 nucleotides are TGTGCCAGCAGTTTTCAGGGGTCGGATACGCAGTATTTT. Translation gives CASSFQGSDTQYF.

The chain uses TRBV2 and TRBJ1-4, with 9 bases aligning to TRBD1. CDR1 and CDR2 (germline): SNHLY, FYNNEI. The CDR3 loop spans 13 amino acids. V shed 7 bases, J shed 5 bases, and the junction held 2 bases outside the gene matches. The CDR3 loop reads CASTGQGNEKLFF. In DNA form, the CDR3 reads TGTGCCAGCACGGGACAGGGAAATGAAAAACTGTTTTTT.

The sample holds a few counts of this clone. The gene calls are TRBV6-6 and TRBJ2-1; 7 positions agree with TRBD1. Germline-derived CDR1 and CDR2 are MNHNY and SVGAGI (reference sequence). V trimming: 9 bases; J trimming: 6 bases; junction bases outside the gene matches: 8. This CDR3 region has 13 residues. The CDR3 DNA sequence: TGTGCCAGGATCGGGACAGCAGTCAATGAGCAGTTCTTC. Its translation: CARIGTAVNEQFF.

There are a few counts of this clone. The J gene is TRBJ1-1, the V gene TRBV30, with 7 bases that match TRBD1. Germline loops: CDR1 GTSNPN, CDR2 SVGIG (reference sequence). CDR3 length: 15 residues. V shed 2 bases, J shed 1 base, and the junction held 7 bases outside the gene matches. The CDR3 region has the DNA TGTGCCTGGAGTCTTGGGGACAGCTCGAACACTGAAGCTTTCTTT. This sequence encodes CAWSLGDSSNTEAFF.

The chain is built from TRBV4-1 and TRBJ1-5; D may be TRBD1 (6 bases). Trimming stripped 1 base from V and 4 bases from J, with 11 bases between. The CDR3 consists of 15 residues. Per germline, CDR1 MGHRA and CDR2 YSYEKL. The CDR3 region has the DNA TGCGCCAGCAGCCAAGGAGGGGGTGGTAATCAGCCCCAGCATTTT. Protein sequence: CASSQGGGGNQPQHF.

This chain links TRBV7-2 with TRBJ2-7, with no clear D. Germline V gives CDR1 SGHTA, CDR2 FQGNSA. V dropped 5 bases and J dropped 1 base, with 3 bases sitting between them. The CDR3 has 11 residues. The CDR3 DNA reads TGTGCCAGCAGCCTATCCTACGAGCAGTACTTC. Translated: CASSLSYEQYF.

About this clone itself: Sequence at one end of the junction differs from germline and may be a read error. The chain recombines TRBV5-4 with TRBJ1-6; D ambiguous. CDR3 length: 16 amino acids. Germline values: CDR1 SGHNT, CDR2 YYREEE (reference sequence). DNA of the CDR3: TGCGCCAGCAGCCGTTCAACGTCTCCCGAAAATTCACCCCTCCACTTT. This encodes CASSRSTSPENSPLHF.

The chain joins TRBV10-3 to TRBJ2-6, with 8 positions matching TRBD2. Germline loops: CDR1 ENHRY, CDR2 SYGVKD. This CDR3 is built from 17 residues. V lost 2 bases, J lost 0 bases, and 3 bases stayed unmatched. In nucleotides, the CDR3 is TGTGCCATCAGTGAGGCGGGAGGTAACTCTGGGGCCAACGTCCTGACTTTC. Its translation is CAISEAGGNSGANVLTF.

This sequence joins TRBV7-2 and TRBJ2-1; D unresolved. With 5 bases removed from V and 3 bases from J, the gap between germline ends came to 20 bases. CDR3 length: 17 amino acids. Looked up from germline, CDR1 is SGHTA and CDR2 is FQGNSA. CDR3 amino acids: CASSLPPDFNHYNEQFF. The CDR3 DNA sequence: TGTGCCAGCAGCCTACCTCCCGACTTTAACCACTACAATGAGCAGTTCTTC.

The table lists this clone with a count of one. The CDR3 sequence is CASSNGASGYTF. In nucleotides, the CDR3 is TGTGCCAGCAGTAACGGGGCTAGTGGCTACACCTTC. J is TRBJ1-2 and V is TRBV6-5; a possible D gene is TRBD1 (5 bases). The germline V and J ends were trimmed by 5 bases and 7 bases, with 11 bases remaining between them. In germline, CDR1 is MNHEY, CDR2 SVGAGI. The CDR3 extends over 12 amino acids.

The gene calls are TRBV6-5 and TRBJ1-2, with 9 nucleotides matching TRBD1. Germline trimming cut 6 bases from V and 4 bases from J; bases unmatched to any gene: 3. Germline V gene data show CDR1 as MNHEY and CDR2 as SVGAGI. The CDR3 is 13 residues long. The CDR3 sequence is CASRTGGGYGYTF. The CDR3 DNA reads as TGTGCCAGCAGAACAGGGGGCGGCTATGGCTACACCTTC.

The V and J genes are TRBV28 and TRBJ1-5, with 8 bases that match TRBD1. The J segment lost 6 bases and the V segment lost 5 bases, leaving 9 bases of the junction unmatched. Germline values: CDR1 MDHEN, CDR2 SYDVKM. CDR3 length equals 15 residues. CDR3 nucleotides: TGTGCCAGCAGTCCTCGGACAGGGTTTGGTCAGCCCCAGCATTTT. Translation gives CASSPRTGFGQPQHF.